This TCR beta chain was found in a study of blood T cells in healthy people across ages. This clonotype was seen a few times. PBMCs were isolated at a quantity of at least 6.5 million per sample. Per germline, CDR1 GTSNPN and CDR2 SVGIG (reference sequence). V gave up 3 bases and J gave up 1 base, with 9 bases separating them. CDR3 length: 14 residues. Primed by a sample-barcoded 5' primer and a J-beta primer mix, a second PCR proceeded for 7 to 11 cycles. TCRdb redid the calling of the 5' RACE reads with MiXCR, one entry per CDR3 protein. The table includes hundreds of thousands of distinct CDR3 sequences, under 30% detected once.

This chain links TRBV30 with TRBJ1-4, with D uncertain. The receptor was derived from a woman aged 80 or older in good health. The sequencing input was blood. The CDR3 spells CAWRIGVTNEKLFF. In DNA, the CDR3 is TGTGCCTGGAGAATAGGCGTAACTAATGAAAAACTGTTTTTT.